The sequence of this TCR beta chain was determined in a study of cytomegalovirus exposure and HLA in healthy donors. Study-wide results and limits: Reportedly, TCR beta sequences accurately predicted HLA-A and HLA-B alleles in most subjects. Many donors shared some public TCRs, even though most TCR sequences were rare. The study flagged about 150 TCR beta chains as cytomegalovirus-associated. For cytomegalovirus status, the classifier reportedly gave diagnoses with high specificity and sensitivity.

The V gene's germline CDR1 is MNHEY and CDR2 SMNVEV (reference sequence). Trimming removed 7 bases from V and 8 bases from J, with 18 bases in between. The CDR3 spans 14 residues. Use of 60 Vbeta and 13 Jbeta primers characterized the PCR. Sequenced by immunoSEQ multiplex PCR; TCRdb stores in-frame clones only, minus some. Of 90,000 to 150,000 clones in the sample, approximately 80% are singletons; the top ten hold over 9.5%. Notes on this clone: Its specificity is not known.

V gene TRBV27 combines with J gene TRBJ2-1; D is perhaps TRBD2 (5 bases). The clonotype was recovered from a man aged 40-49 years in good health and CMV-seropositive. Sequencing used PBMCs. The CDR3 sequence is CASNREGSEDEQFF. CDR3 nucleotide sequence: TGTGCCAGCAACCGTGAGGGAAGTGAGGATGAGCAGTTCTTC.